The rows below give T cell receptor beta chains drawn from one sample of a study of beta chain features in type 1 diabetes. Using immunoSEQ multiplex PCR, the repertoire was profiled, and TCRdb retains in-frame clones only, with some absent. The sample lists hundreds of thousands of clones; around 15% were seen once. Sequenced: naive CD4+ T cells from blood. The receptor source for this set is a man younger than 35 in good health. Each CDR3 is given with its conserved first and last residue. The order of the fields is CDR3 protein, CDR3 DNA, D gene, CDR3 length, J gene, V gene, clone size. D genes are given only for firm matches. Some rows mark clone size as missing; the rest say once, few, many or name a class of expanded clone.

CASNSGGVSSYEQYF | TGTGCCAGCAACTCAGGGGGCGTAAGCTCCTACGAGCAGTACTTC | TRBD1 | 15 | TRBJ2-7 | TRBV6-5 | -
CASSDSMGDRGKNEQFF | TGTGCCAGCAGTGACTCGATGGGGGACAGGGGGAAAAATGAGCAGTTCTTC | TRBD1 | 17 | TRBJ2-1 | TRBV6-4 | few
CASSPERIYGYTF | TGTGCCAGCAGCCCGGAGCGGATCTATGGCTACACCTTC | - | 13 | TRBJ1-2 | TRBV7-8 | few
CASNPSGGYNEQFF | TGTGCCAGCAATCCTTCAGGGGGCTACAATGAGCAGTTCTTC | TRBD1 | 14 | TRBJ2-1 | TRBV28 | few
CASSALARTDTDTQYF | TGTGCCAGCAGCGCTTTGGCCAGGACGGACACAGATACGCAGTATTTT | - | 16 | TRBJ2-3 | TRBV9 | few
CASSPGVIATNEKLFF | TGCGCCAGCAGCCCCGGGGTCATTGCAACTAATGAAAAACTGTTTTTT | - | 16 | TRBJ1-4 | TRBV5-1 | -
CASSPGGAGAYEQYF | TGTGCCAGCAGCCCAGGTGGAGCGGGAGCCTACGAGCAGTACTTC | TRBD2 | 15 | TRBJ2-7 | TRBV7-2 | -
CASSLKQDMNYF | TGTGCCAGCAGCTTAAAGCAGGACATGAATTACTTC | - | 12 | TRBJ2-7 | TRBV7-9 | -
CSVEGGVAGDKKPYEQYF | TGCAGCGTTGAAGGGGGGGTAGCGGGAGATAAGAAGCCCTACGAGCAGTACTTC | TRBD2 | 18 | TRBJ2-7 | TRBV29-1 | few
CASSGQGIGYGYTF | TGTGCCAGCAGTGGACAGGGGATTGGCTATGGCTACACCTTC | TRBD1 | 14 | TRBJ1-2 | TRBV6-1 | few
CASKASGGRATQYF | TGTGCCAGCAAAGCTAGCGGGGGGCGAGCTACGCAGTATTTT | TRBD2 | 14 | TRBJ2-3 | TRBV6-5 | -
CASSALNTGWSGANVLTF | TGTGCCAGCAGCGCCCTTAATACAGGCTGGTCTGGGGCCAACGTCCTGACTTTC | - | 18 | TRBJ2-6 | TRBV5-6 | few
CASSLYGELFF | TGTGCCAGCAGTTTATACGGGGAGCTGTTTTTT | - | 11 | TRBJ2-2 | TRBV6-6 | few
CASSLRQGANYGYTF | TGTGCCAGCAGCTTAAGACAGGGGGCCAACTATGGCTACACCTTC | TRBD1 | 15 | TRBJ1-2 | TRBV7-2 | -
CASSIGTSGKDNEQFF | TGTGCCAGTAGTATAGGGACTAGCGGGAAGGACAATGAGCAGTTCTTC | TRBD2 | 16 | TRBJ2-1 | TRBV19 | -
CASSPLAGAGYNEQFF | TGTGCCAGCAGTCCACTAGCGGGAGCGGGGTACAATGAGCAGTTCTTC | TRBD2 | 16 | TRBJ2-1 | TRBV6-6 | -
CASSSQQVLGYTF | TGTGCCAGCAGCTCCCAACAGGTTTTGGGCTACACCTTC | - | 13 | TRBJ1-2 | TRBV9 | -